What follows describes a single T cell receptor (beta chain). Next came a second PCR, run for about 6 to 12 cycles, which used a sample-barcoded 5' primer along with a J-beta primer mix. One entry per CDR3 protein results from TCRdb running MiXCR on the 5' RACE reads. The sample has roughly 800,000 distinct CDR3 sequences, 25% seen once. Germline V gene sequence: CDR1 MNHEY, CDR2 SVGEGT. The CDR3 is 15 residues long. The ends were cut back, 2 bases at V and 5 bases at J, with 15 bases in the middle. This sample is drawn from a study of blood T cells in healthy people across ages. Another study also made use of these data, one on T cells of mothers and their children.

J is TRBJ1-1 and V is TRBV6-2 or TRBV6-3; D unresolved. The sequencing input was blood. The clonotype originates from a boy younger than 18 in good health. This CDR3 is CASSYPQDMRTEAFF. DNA of the CDR3: TGTGCCAGCAGTTACCCTCAAGATATGAGAACTGAAGCTTTCTTT.